This is a list of T cell receptor beta chains from one sample in a study of cytomegalovirus exposure and HLA in healthy donors. Profiled with immunoSEQ multiplex PCR; TCRdb holds only in-frame clones, not every one. This table has tens of thousands of clones, 65% to 80% appearing once. The source material was PBMCs. These TCRs come from a man aged 30-40 years in good health and CMV-seronegative. Both conserved end residues are part of each CDR3. The D gene is left open where the match is weak. Some rows mark clone size as missing; the rest say once, few, many or name a class of expanded clone.

V gene: TRBV19
J gene: TRBJ2-5
CDR3 length: 15
clone size: NA
D gene: TRBD1
CDR3 protein: CASSIVGTAQETQYF
CDR3 DNA: TGTGCCAGTAGTATAGTCGGGACAGCCCAAGAGACCCAGTACTTC

V gene: TRBV19
J gene: TRBJ2-1
CDR3 length: 15
clone size: NA
D gene: NA
CDR3 protein: CASSIKWGSGGEQFF
CDR3 DNA: TGTGCCAGTAGTATTAAATGGGGCTCAGGTGGGGAGCAGTTCTTC

V gene: TRBV6-1
J gene: TRBJ1-5
CDR3 length: 14
clone size: NA
D gene: NA
CDR3 protein: CASRSAVRAQPQHF
CDR3 DNA: TGTGCCAGCAGGTCGGCAGTCAGGGCTCAGCCCCAGCATTTT

V gene: TRBV9
J gene: TRBJ2-2
CDR3 length: 16
clone size: few
D gene: NA
CDR3 protein: CASSVRIGDSTGELFF
CDR3 DNA: TGTGCCAGCAGCGTCCGAATAGGGGATAGCACCGGGGAGCTGTTTTTT

V gene: TRBV7-8
J gene: TRBJ2-1
CDR3 length: 14
clone size: NA
D gene: NA
CDR3 protein: CASSRPRDYNEQFF
CDR3 DNA: TGTGCCAGCAGCCGTCCCCGGGACTACAATGAGCAGTTCTTC

V gene: TRBV19
J gene: TRBJ1-2
CDR3 length: 15
clone size: NA
D gene: NA
CDR3 protein: CASSPRAGVNYGYTF
CDR3 DNA: TGTGCCAGTAGTCCCCGCGCCGGGGTAAACTATGGCTACACCTTC

V gene: TRBV7-8
J gene: TRBJ2-7
CDR3 length: 15
clone size: NA
D gene: NA
CDR3 protein: CASSPLAVSSYEQYF
CDR3 DNA: TGTGCCAGCAGCCCCTTAGCGGTGAGCTCCTACGAGCAGTACTTC

V gene: TRBV2
J gene: TRBJ2-3
CDR3 length: 11
clone size: NA
D gene: NA
CDR3 protein: CASSEARGQYF
CDR3 DNA: TGTGCCAGCAGTGAAGCACGGGGGCAGTATTTT

V gene: TRBV28
J gene: TRBJ1-1
CDR3 length: 16
clone size: NA
D gene: NA
CDR3 protein: CASSLPTRYYNTEAFF
CDR3 DNA: TGTGCCAGCAGTTTACCTACCAGGTATTATAACACTGAAGCTTTCTTT

V gene: TRBV7-2
J gene: TRBJ1-2
CDR3 length: 13
clone size: few
D gene: NA
CDR3 protein: CASSPLGPYGYTF
CDR3 DNA: TGTGCCAGCAGCCCTCTGGGCCCCTATGGCTACACCTTC

V gene: TRBV30
J gene: TRBJ2-5
CDR3 length: 16
clone size: once
D gene: TRBD2
CDR3 protein: CAWSVVSGSPQETQYF
CDR3 DNA: TGTGCCTGGAGTGTCGTTAGCGGGAGCCCCCAAGAGACCCAGTACTTC

V gene: TRBV27
J gene: TRBJ2-7
CDR3 length: 12
clone size: NA
D gene: NA
CDR3 protein: CASTVQSYEQYF
CDR3 DNA: TGTGCCAGCACCGTTCAGTCCTACGAGCAGTACTTC

V gene: TRBV19
J gene: TRBJ2-7
CDR3 length: 13
clone size: NA
D gene: TRBD2
CDR3 protein: CASTRLAGGEQYF
CDR3 DNA: TGTGCCAGTACCCGACTAGCGGGGGGCGAGCAGTACTTC

V gene: TRBV2
J gene: TRBJ2-7
CDR3 length: 13
clone size: NA
D gene: NA
CDR3 protein: CASSADRYYEQYF
CDR3 DNA: TGTGCCAGCAGTGCCGACAGATACTACGAGCAGTACTTC

V gene: TRBV6-4
J gene: TRBJ2-1
CDR3 length: 15
clone size: NA
D gene: TRBD2
CDR3 protein: CASSDSGGDYNEQFF
CDR3 DNA: TGTGCCAGCAGTGATAGCGGGGGCGACTACAATGAGCAGTTCTTC

V gene: TRBV5-1
J gene: TRBJ2-7
CDR3 length: 14
clone size: NA
D gene: NA
CDR3 protein: CASSLEGQTYEQYF
CDR3 DNA: TGCGCCAGCAGCTTGGAAGGACAGACCTACGAGCAGTACTTC

V gene: TRBV27
J gene: TRBJ1-2
CDR3 length: 12
clone size: few
D gene: TRBD1
CDR3 protein: CASTTGFGGYTF
CDR3 DNA: TGTGCCAGCACGACAGGGTTCGGCGGCTACACCTTC

V gene: TRBV19
J gene: TRBJ1-5
CDR3 length: 14
clone size: NA
D gene: TRBD1
CDR3 protein: CASSMGQGGQPQHF
CDR3 DNA: TGTGCCAGTAGTATGGGACAGGGAGGTCAGCCCCAGCATTTT

V gene: TRBV2
J gene: TRBJ2-1
CDR3 length: 17
clone size: once
D gene: NA
CDR3 protein: CASKRTNFLSSYNEQFF
CDR3 DNA: TGTGCCAGCAAAAGGACTAACTTCCTTAGCTCCTACAATGAGCAGTTCTTC

V gene: TRBV7-6
J gene: TRBJ2-3
CDR3 length: 15
clone size: NA
D gene: NA
CDR3 protein: CASSLRGSGTDTQYF
CDR3 DNA: TGTGCCAGCAGCTTAAGGGGCTCGGGCACAGATACGCAGTATTTT

V gene: TRBV5-1
J gene: TRBJ1-1
CDR3 length: 15
clone size: NA
D gene: TRBD1
CDR3 protein: CASSLGTGSRTEAFF
CDR3 DNA: TGCGCCAGCAGCTTGGGGACAGGGTCCCGCACTGAAGCTTTCTTT

V gene: TRBV2
J gene: TRBJ2-5
CDR3 length: 15
clone size: NA
D gene: NA
CDR3 protein: CASSGSRGHQETQYF
CDR3 DNA: TGTGCCAGCAGTGGCTCGCGGGGGCACCAAGAGACCCAGTACTTC

V gene: TRBV2
J gene: TRBJ1-2
CDR3 length: 12
clone size: NA
D gene: TRBD1
CDR3 protein: CASSMDRDGYTF
CDR3 DNA: TGTGCCAGCAGTATGGACAGGGATGGCTACACCTTC

V gene: TRBV4-2
J gene: TRBJ1-5
CDR3 length: 15
clone size: NA
D gene: NA
CDR3 protein: CASSQGRGSNQPQHF
CDR3 DNA: TGTGCCAGCAGCCAAGGGAGGGGTTCCAATCAGCCCCAGCATTTT

V gene: TRBV2
J gene: TRBJ2-6
CDR3 length: 15
clone size: NA
D gene: NA
CDR3 protein: CASSRGNSGANVLTF
CDR3 DNA: TGTGCCAGCAGTAGGGGGAACTCTGGGGCCAACGTCCTGACTTTC

V gene: TRBV4-3
J gene: TRBJ2-6
CDR3 length: 17
clone size: once
D gene: TRBD2
CDR3 protein: CASSQPSSGSGANVLTF
CDR3 DNA: TGCGCCAGCAGCCAACCTTCTAGCGGCTCTGGGGCCAACGTCCTGACTTTC

V gene: TRBV5-6
J gene: TRBJ2-5
CDR3 length: 16
clone size: NA
D gene: TRBD1
CDR3 protein: CASSLAWDRVRVSQYF
CDR3 DNA: TGTGCCAGCAGCTTGGCATGGGACAGAGTTCGGGTCAGCCAGTACTTC

V gene: TRBV7-6
J gene: TRBJ1-6
CDR3 length: 16
clone size: NA
D gene: NA
CDR3 protein: CASSLDVAGTSSPLHF
CDR3 DNA: TGTGCCAGCAGCTTAGATGTTGCAGGGACAAGTTCACCCCTCCACTTT

V gene: TRBV7-9
J gene: TRBJ1-2
CDR3 length: 15
clone size: NA
D gene: TRBD1
CDR3 protein: CASAPGQGLGYGYTF
CDR3 DNA: TGTGCCAGCGCACCGGGACAGGGACTAGGCTATGGCTACACCTTC

V gene: TRBV27
J gene: TRBJ2-7
CDR3 length: 14
clone size: once
D gene: TRBD2
CDR3 protein: CASSPGTSGAEQYF
CDR3 DNA: TGTGCCAGCAGCCCCGGGACTAGCGGGGCCGAGCAGTACTTC

V gene: TRBV7-2
J gene: TRBJ1-2
CDR3 length: 13
clone size: NA
D gene: TRBD1
CDR3 protein: CASSLGRGQGYTF
CDR3 DNA: TGTGCCAGCAGCTTAGGCAGGGGGCAAGGCTACACCTTC

V gene: TRBV5-1
J gene: TRBJ1-3
CDR3 length: 14
clone size: NA
D gene: NA
CDR3 protein: CASSLQGTGNTIYF
CDR3 DNA: TGCGCCAGCAGCTTACAGGGTACTGGAAACACCATATATTTT

V gene: TRBV12-5
J gene: TRBJ2-5
CDR3 length: 13
clone size: NA
D gene: TRBD2
CDR3 protein: CASGQGLGETQYF
CDR3 DNA: TGTGCTAGTGGCCAAGGACTAGGGGAGACCCAGTACTTC

V gene: TRBV9
J gene: TRBJ1-5
CDR3 length: 17
clone size: NA
D gene: TRBD1
CDR3 protein: CASSLETGTGLRQPQHF
CDR3 DNA: TGTGCCAGCAGCCTAGAAACCGGGACAGGGCTTAGGCAGCCCCAGCATTTT

V gene: TRBV4-1
J gene: TRBJ2-7
CDR3 length: 16
clone size: NA
D gene: TRBD2
CDR3 protein: CASSQVAGGLSYEQYF
CDR3 DNA: TGCGCCAGCAGCCAAGTGGCGGGGGGACTATCCTACGAGCAGTACTTC

V gene: TRBV28
J gene: TRBJ1-2
CDR3 length: 12
clone size: once
D gene: NA
CDR3 protein: CASSFRGYGYTF
CDR3 DNA: TGTGCCAGCAGTTTTAGGGGATATGGCTACACCTTC

V gene: TRBV5-1
J gene: TRBJ1-2
CDR3 length: 16
clone size: once
D gene: TRBD1
CDR3 protein: CASSLRAGQGEYGYTF
CDR3 DNA: TGCGCCAGCAGCCTAAGAGCCGGACAGGGGGAATATGGCTACACCTTC

V gene: TRBV5-1
J gene: TRBJ2-7
CDR3 length: 17
clone size: NA
D gene: TRBD1
CDR3 protein: CASSTNPSTGATYEQYF
CDR3 DNA: TGCGCCAGCAGCACAAACCCTTCGACAGGGGCGACCTACGAGCAGTACTTC

V gene: TRBV13
J gene: TRBJ2-7
CDR3 length: 15
clone size: NA
D gene: NA
CDR3 protein: CASSPPLGAGYEQYF
CDR3 DNA: TGTGCCAGCAGCCCCCCATTGGGGGCCGGCTACGAGCAGTACTTC

V gene: TRBV30
J gene: TRBJ1-5
CDR3 length: 15
clone size: NA
D gene: NA
CDR3 protein: CAWSVQAGNNQPQHF
CDR3 DNA: TGTGCCTGGAGTGTACAGGCAGGGAACAATCAGCCCCAGCATTTT

V gene: TRBV28
J gene: TRBJ2-2
CDR3 length: 20
clone size: NA
D gene: TRBD2
CDR3 protein: CASSPIFEGSGGAFAGELFF
CDR3 DNA: TGTGCCAGCAGTCCCATCTTTGAAGGTAGCGGGGGAGCCTTCGCGGGGGAGCTGTTTTTT

V gene: TRBV2
J gene: TRBJ1-1
CDR3 length: 12
clone size: once
D gene: NA
CDR3 protein: CASLRVNTEAFF
CDR3 DNA: TGTGCCAGCCTGAGGGTGAACACTGAAGCTTTCTTT

V gene: TRBV6-1
J gene: TRBJ1-5
CDR3 length: 15
clone size: NA
D gene: NA
CDR3 protein: CASRKEGRRNQPQHF
CDR3 DNA: TGTGCCAGCAGGAAGGAGGGCAGGAGGAATCAGCCCCAGCATTTT

V gene: TRBV6-1
J gene: TRBJ1-4
CDR3 length: 14
clone size: NA
D gene: NA
CDR3 protein: CASNVQQLDEKLFF
CDR3 DNA: TGTGCCAGCAATGTACAACAGCTGGATGAAAAACTGTTTTTT

V gene: TRBV5-1
J gene: TRBJ1-3
CDR3 length: 19
clone size: NA
D gene: TRBD1
CDR3 protein: CASSLVGQATGEAGNTIYF
CDR3 DNA: TGCGCCAGCAGCTTGGTGGGACAGGCCACGGGTGAGGCTGGAAACACCATATATTTT

V gene: TRBV4-2
J gene: TRBJ2-1
CDR3 length: 16
clone size: once
D gene: NA
CDR3 protein: CASSQDPREDYNEQFF
CDR3 DNA: TGTGCCAGCAGCCAAGATCCCAGGGAAGACTACAATGAGCAGTTCTTC

V gene: TRBV18
J gene: TRBJ1-5
CDR3 length: 15
clone size: NA
D gene: TRBD1
CDR3 protein: CASSPMGTDNQPQHF
CDR3 DNA: TGTGCCAGCTCACCGATGGGGACAGACAATCAGCCCCAGCATTTT

V gene: TRBV2
J gene: TRBJ1-4
CDR3 length: 13
clone size: NA
D gene: NA
CDR3 protein: CASSTNPEGGMFF
CDR3 DNA: TGTGCCAGCAGTACCAATCCGGAGGGAGGGATGTTTTTT

V gene: TRBV30
J gene: TRBJ1-2
CDR3 length: 12
clone size: NA
D gene: NA
CDR3 protein: CAWSVRGSGYTF
CDR3 DNA: TGTGCCTGGAGTGTACGGGGGTCTGGCTACACCTTC

V gene: TRBV27
J gene: TRBJ2-6
CDR3 length: 17
clone size: NA
D gene: NA
CDR3 protein: CASSRSFGDTGANVLTF
CDR3 DNA: TGTGCCAGCAGTCGCTCGTTCGGGGACACTGGGGCCAACGTCCTGACTTTC

V gene: TRBV6-1
J gene: TRBJ2-7
CDR3 length: 12
clone size: few
D gene: TRBD1
CDR3 protein: CASDRVSYEQYF
CDR3 DNA: TGTGCCAGTGACAGGGTATCCTACGAGCAGTACTTC

V gene: TRBV7-6
J gene: TRBJ1-6
CDR3 length: 17
clone size: NA
D gene: NA
CDR3 protein: CASSLAQGPRSDSPLHF
CDR3 DNA: TGTGCCAGCAGCTTAGCTCAGGGGCCAAGGTCCGATTCACCCCTCCACTTT

V gene: TRBV19
J gene: TRBJ1-6
CDR3 length: 16
clone size: NA
D gene: NA
CDR3 protein: CASKEVGVAYNSPLHF
CDR3 DNA: TGTGCCAGTAAGGAAGTAGGGGTCGCCTATAATTCACCCCTCCACTTT